This TCR beta chain is from a study of cytomegalovirus exposure and HLA in healthy donors. The CDR3 covers 14 residues. Trimming removed 5 bases at V and 4 bases at J, with 14 bases between. Germline CDR1 reads LNHDA; CDR2 reads SQIVND (reference sequence). Amplification used 60 Vbeta primers and 13 Jbeta primers. Method: immunoSEQ multiplex PCR; TCRdb's copy keeps in-frame clones and lacks some. The data show hundreds of thousands of clones, about 79% seen once. The chain is built from TRBV19 and TRBJ1-2; the D gene is possibly TRBD1 (6 bases). This TCR was recovered from a male donor in good health and CMV-seronegative. Sequenced input: PBMCs. The DNA for the CDR3 is TGTGCCAGTAGTTCGACCGGGACATCCTATGGCTACACCTTC. Amino acid sequence: CASSSTGTSYGYTF.